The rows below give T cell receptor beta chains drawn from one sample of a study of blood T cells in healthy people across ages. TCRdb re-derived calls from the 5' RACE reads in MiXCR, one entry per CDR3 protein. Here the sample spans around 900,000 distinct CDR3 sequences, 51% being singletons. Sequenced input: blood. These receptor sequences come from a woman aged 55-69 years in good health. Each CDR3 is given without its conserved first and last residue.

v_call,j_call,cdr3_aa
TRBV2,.,ASSDSAGAGEQY
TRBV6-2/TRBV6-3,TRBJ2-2,ASSPRGGNTGELF
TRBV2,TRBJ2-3,ASPLNQGTDTQY
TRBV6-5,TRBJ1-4,ASSYSTGRGRTNEKLF
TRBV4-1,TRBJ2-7,ASSQDRGREQY
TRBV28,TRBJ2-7,ASSPRGGQGCRQY
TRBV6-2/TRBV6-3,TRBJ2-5,ASSYSAGTGETQY
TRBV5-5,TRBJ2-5,ASRIRGRSQETQY
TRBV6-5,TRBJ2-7,ASSYPGTGRKFSYEQY
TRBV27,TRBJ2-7,ASSSRNSYEQY
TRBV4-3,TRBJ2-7,ASSRQMNSIALGGSYEQY
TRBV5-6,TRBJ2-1,ASRLIAGGRVYEQF
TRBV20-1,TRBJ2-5,SARTSKETQY
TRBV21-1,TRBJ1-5,ASSSSEHSDRGYQPQH
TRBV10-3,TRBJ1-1,AISEALRAKEAF
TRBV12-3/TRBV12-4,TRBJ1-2,ASSGDRGRGYT
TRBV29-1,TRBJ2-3,SVEGTSRSDTQY
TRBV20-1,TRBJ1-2,SAREQSDYGYT
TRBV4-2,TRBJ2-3,ASSQELAGVVTDAQY
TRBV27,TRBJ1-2,ASSLRRDTNYGYT
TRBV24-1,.,ATSDRTSGSYNEQY
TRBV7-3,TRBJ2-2,ASSSRGRGDTGELF
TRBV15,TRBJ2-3,AASRDPGVSTDTQY
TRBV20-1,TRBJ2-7,SASPGLERYEQY
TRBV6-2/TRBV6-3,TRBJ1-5,ASRDANQPQH
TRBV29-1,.,SVTFGQGYEQY
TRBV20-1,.,SAETQAGITYEQY
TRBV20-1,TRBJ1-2,SPTGQGDGYT
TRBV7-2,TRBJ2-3,ASSYGGVVDTQY
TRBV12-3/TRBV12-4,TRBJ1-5,ASKPRGSYNQPQH
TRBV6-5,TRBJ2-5,AGSYAPLAGYQETRY
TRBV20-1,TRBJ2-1,SASRREGRNEQF
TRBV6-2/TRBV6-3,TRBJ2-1,ASRASGTRPKSNEQF
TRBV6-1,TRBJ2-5,ACSLGQGRPSGETQY
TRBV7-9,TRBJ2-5,ASSYRDGHQETQY
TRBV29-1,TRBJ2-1,SGGGAKCNEQF
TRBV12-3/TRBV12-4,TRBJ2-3,ASRRFPGPHTQY
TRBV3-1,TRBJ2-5,ASSGGLAGGETQY
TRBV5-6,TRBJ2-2,ASSPRANPNTGELF
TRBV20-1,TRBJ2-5,SALTGGLRIGTQY
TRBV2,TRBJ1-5,ASSEARSGQPQH
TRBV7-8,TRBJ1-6,ASSLQGANSPLH
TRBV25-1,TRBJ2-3,ASMTGGSGTQY
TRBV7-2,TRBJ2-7,ASSYGETAQSSYEQY
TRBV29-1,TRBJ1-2,SAGGGADYGYT
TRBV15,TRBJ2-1,ATSRDYNNEQF
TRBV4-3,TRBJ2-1,ASSPELAGGRDEQF
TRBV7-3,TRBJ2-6,ASSPRASGANVLT
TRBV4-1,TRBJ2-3,ASSQDLRGSGTDTQY
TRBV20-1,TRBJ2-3,SARVLSADTQY
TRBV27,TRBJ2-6,ASSLVGGPSGANVLT
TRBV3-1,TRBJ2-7,ASSTHRGPSSYEQY
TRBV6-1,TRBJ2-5,ASSPQLSETQY
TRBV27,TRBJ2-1,ASSPGVYEQF
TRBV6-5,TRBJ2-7,ASSLDRETSYEQY
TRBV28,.,ASSLRGLAETTLYYEQY
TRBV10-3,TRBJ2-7,AISGSPGGTYEQY